This TCR beta chain was obtained from a study of CD8 T cells in Susac syndrome. Study details: Patients with Susac syndrome were, at the time of blood collection, therapy-naive, maintained on corticosteroids, or maintained on intravenous immunoglobulin alone.

For this clonotype: Its antigen is still unknown.

The CDR3 length is 15 residues. The V gene lost 4 bases and the J gene lost 0 bases, with 10 bases spanning the gap. Per germline, CDR1 SGHRS and CDR2 YFSETQ. Random hexamers primed reverse transcription of 0.5 to 1 ug RNA. Using its own MiXCR run on the immunoSEQ multiplex PCR reads, TCRdb lists one record per CDR3 protein. Among 110,000 to 150,000 distinct CDR3 sequences, almost 96% were seen once, and the ten largest hold 0.065% to 0.1%. Study-level results: The CD4+ T cell repertoire of patients with Susac syndrome showed no detectable clonal expansion.

This sequence was found in a human donor with Susac syndrome. This rearrangement joins TRBV5-1 to TRBJ1-4; D gene ambiguous. Specimen: CD4+ T cells from PBMCs. CDR3 DNA: TGCGCCAGCAGCCCGGGAGTTTCAACTAATGAAAAACTGTTTTTT. Amino acid sequence: CASSPGVSTNEKLFF.